A selection of T cell receptor beta chains follows, all from one sample in a study of cytomegalovirus exposure and HLA in healthy donors. TCRdb's copy holds only in-frame clones and misses some; the assay was immunoSEQ multiplex PCR. In the table there are some 130,000 clones, 77% of which are singletons. The sample comprised PBMCs. The origin of the receptors is a male donor in good health and CMV-seropositive. CDR3s leave out the opening cysteine and the closing phenylalanine or tryptophan. The order of the fields is CDR3 protein, V gene, clone size, J gene, CDR3 length. Clone size is stated in some rows and not others, as once, few, many or a class when expanded.

ASSLGGTSTLYQETQY | TRBV7-8 | . | TRBJ2-5 | 16
ASSLNSGPETQY | TRBV7-3 | . | TRBJ2-5 | 12
ASSEGAGDLYEQY | TRBV2 | . | TRBJ2-7 | 13
ASGPGDSQETQY | TRBV12-5 | . | TRBJ2-5 | 12
ASQFRRSYEQY | TRBV5-6 | . | TRBJ2-7 | 11
ASSSIWARGNTGELF | TRBV11-2 | . | TRBJ2-2 | 15
SVDRGDGYT | TRBV29-1 | . | TRBJ1-2 | 9
ASSLDLAPVYEQY | TRBV11-2 | . | TRBJ2-7 | 13
ASRHRTGPETYT | TRBV6-5 | . | TRBJ1-2 | 12
ASSGTDYGYT | TRBV5-1 | few | TRBJ1-2 | 10
ASSVTGMASEAF | TRBV6-5 | . | TRBJ1-1 | 12